The sample holds a few counts of the clone carrying this TCR beta chain. The antigen remains undetermined. The sample belongs to a study of beta chain features in type 1 diabetes. Study findings and constraints: Within each of all four CD4+ subsets, Type 1 diabetes patients had TCRB CDR3s that were moderately but significantly shorter.

The sequenced template was cDNA made from the entire isolated RNA. Around 3.5 million reads on average were seen across naive, central memory and regulatory T cell samples. The protocol was immunoSEQ multiplex PCR, while the TCRdb copy is restricted to in-frame clones and leaves out a portion. In the table there are some 350,000 clones, over 8.5% of which are singletons. V lost 5 bases and J 3 bases, leaving 16 bases between the germline ends. CDR1 and CDR2 from the germline V gene are SGHTA and FQGTGA. The CDR3 sequence is 15 residues long. The sample consisted of central memory CD4+ T cells from blood. The TCR comes from a man under 40 with type 1 diabetes. The chain links TRBV7-3 to TRBJ1-1; maybe TRBD1 (6 bases). The CDR3 sequence is CASSLSPDRDTEAFF. DNA of the CDR3: TGTGCCAGCAGCCTCAGCCCGGACAGAGACACTGAAGCTTTCTTT.